The source of this TCR beta chain is a study of T cells in women clearing cervical HPV infection. Details on this clone: Its cognate antigen is unknown. The missing CDR3 end, 3 residues past where the read stops, is filled in from the germline J gene.

TCR beta CDR3 amplified by multiplex PCR from roughly 1,100 ng genomic DNA. Using immunoSEQ multiplex PCR, the repertoire was profiled, and TCRdb retains in-frame clones only, with some absent. The listing records some 40,000 clones. CDR3 length: 15 residues. Germline lookup yields CDR1 SNHLY and CDR2 FYNNEI. General study results and limits: T-cell numbers per sample were unknown and may explain richness differences. TRBV6-7 relative abundance averaged about 0.1% in cases and approximately 0.15% in controls. CIN3+ cases had significantly higher TCR richness than controls; evenness did not differ.

J is TRBJ1-2 and V is TRBV2; D might be TRBD1 (5 bases). The sequenced material came from blood buffy coat. The origin of this receptor is a woman aged 18 to 69 with a cervical HPV16 infection that either progressed to CIN3+ or cleared (not recorded which). The CDR3 sequence: CAIILGASGITDYTF. CDR3 bases read: TGTGCCATCATACTTGGGGCTAGCGGGATTACTGAC.